This TCR beta chain was sequenced during a study of vaccination and CD4 T cells after COVID-19. In the study overall: Six male and four female convalescents took part, two of them Hispanic. Researchers treated cells with overlapping spike peptides taken from SARS-CoV-2, HCoV-NL63, HCoV-OC43 and HCoV-229E.

V lost 0 bases to trimming and J lost 6 bases; unmatched junction nucleotides: 6. This CDR3 is 15 amino acids long. The V gene's germline CDR1 is LNHDA and CDR2 SQIVND (reference sequence). The assay that was used to sequence DNA from cultured CD4+ T cells was the Oncomine TCR Beta short-read assay. TCRdb redid the calling of the PCR reads with MiXCR, one entry per CDR3 protein. The table lists roughly 3,900 distinct CDR3 sequences, around 66% of them singletons. Described treatment: 10-day PBMC culture with coronavirus spike peptide pools or control peptides (ViraFEST assay). A note on this clonotype: Its specificity is unknown.

The sequencing sample was made of CD4+ T cells from blood, cultured in vitro. This rearrangement joins TRBV19 to TRBJ2-7; 9 nucleotides agree with TRBD1. The sequence derives from a human donor who had recovered from COVID-19. The CDR3 sequence is CASSIDPWTGAEQYF. As DNA, the CDR3 is TGTGCCAGTAGTATAGATCCCTGGACAGGGGCCGAGCAGTACTTC.